This note documents a single TCR beta chain sequence. The data were obtained in a study of T cell repertoires in cytomegalovirus infection. The wider study: Through public TCR beta signatures, both CMV infection and matching HLA type were indicated.

MiXCR, run by TCRdb on the reads, gives a single entry per CDR3 protein. Among about 260,000 distinct CDR3 sequences listed, around 13% were seen once. CDR3 length: 15 amino acids. Looked up from germline, CDR1 is SEHNR and CDR2 is FQNEAQ (reference sequence). V dropped 4 bases and J dropped 4; count of bases not matched to a gene: 3. The sequence came from a human donor in good health (CMV status not recorded). Some clones in this sample may be carry-over from other donors' samples. This chain links TRBV7-9 with TRBJ2-7, with 14 bases lining up with TRBD2. The sample consisted of PBMCs. Here the CDR3 reads CASSSGLAGVYEQYF. CDR3 DNA: TGTGCCAGCAGCTCGGGACTAGCGGGAGTATACGAGCAGTACTTC.